This record looks at one T cell receptor (beta chain) sequence and its context. What it binds is unknown. The ends were cut back, 7 bases at V and 4 bases at J, with 13 bases in the middle. There are 14 residues in the CDR3. CDR1 and CDR2 (germline): MNHEY, SVGAGI. The PCR employed 60 Vbeta primers together with 13 Jbeta primers. Some clones are missing from TCRdb's copy, which holds only in-frame ones; the method was immunoSEQ multiplex PCR. This sample has about 55,000 clones; about three quarters occur once, and the top ten carry less than 3%. The data were obtained in a study of cytomegalovirus exposure and HLA in healthy donors. Study overall: A prior analysis found 90 million to 120 million unique TCR beta sequences from some 190 million T cells. Study observations and caveats: A later analysis reported that several of the most significant clusters appeared to be linked to common viral pathogens, among them Epstein-Barr virus. Association of 16,951 TCR beta sequences with HLA alleles was found at 0.05 false discovery rate in a later analysis. A later analysis found most CMV-associated TCR beta chains apparently HLA-restricted.

This chain uses TRBV6-5 with TRBJ2-2; possibly TRBD2 for D (6 bases). This clonotype was sampled from a female donor in good health and CMV-seronegative. Material: PBMCs. The CDR3 spells CASMWTTFTGELFF. The CDR3 DNA reads as TGTGCCAGCATGTGGACTACTTTCACCGGGGAGCTGTTTTTT.